The 32 T cell receptor beta chains given below trace back to one sample, sequenced in a study of beta chain features in type 1 diabetes. The whole isolated RNA underwent reverse transcription, so sequencing captured expressed TCRB transcripts. Using immunoSEQ multiplex PCR, the repertoire was profiled, and TCRdb retains in-frame clones only, with some absent. This sample has around 300,000 clones, with about 8.5% found just once. The material sequenced was central memory CD4+ T cells from blood. The receptors stem from a woman between 18 and 30 years old in good health.

The chain uses TRBV7-2 and TRBJ2-7; 14 nucleotides agree with TRBD2. After removal of 4 bases from V and 4 bases from J, the junction contained 6 bases not matched to a gene. CDR1 is SGHTA, CDR2 FQGNSA, per germline. CDR3 length equals 16 residues. The CDR3 loop is CASSWGTSGSGYEQYF. CDR3 nucleotides: TGTGCCAGCAGCTGGGGGACTAGCGGGAGTGGGTACGAGCAGTACTTC.

This clone was counted a few times. This same CDR3 is encoded by further DNA sequences in the sample. The chain's CDR3 is CATSRDTSTDTQYF. The CDR3 DNA reads as TGTGCCACCAGCAGAGACACAAGCACAGATACGCAGTATTTT. The chain is built from TRBV15 and TRBJ2-3; D unclear. V lost 0 bases and J 0 bases, leaving 4 bases between the germline ends. This CDR3 spans 14 amino acids. Germline CDR1 reads LNHNV; CDR2 reads YYDKDF (reference sequence).

The table lists this clone with many counts. CDR3 in DNA: TGTGCCAGCAGTACGGAGGTCGGTGACTACGAGCAGTACGTC. Its translation is CASSTEVGDYEQYV. The chain is built from TRBV2 and TRBJ2-7; D possibly corresponds to TRBD2 (5 bases). The V gene lost 5 bases and the J gene lost 3 bases, with 14 bases spanning the gap. Germline CDR1 and CDR2: SNHLY and FYNNEI. The CDR3 length is 14 residues.

This clone was recorded at least ten times. The sample has other DNA sequences that encode this CDR3 too. The DNA for the CDR3 is TGTGCCAGCAGCTTGGAAGACAGAGATACGCAGTATTTT. It encodes CASSLEDRDTQYF. The rearrangement uses TRBV5-6 and TRBJ2-3; TRBD1 is a possible D gene (5 bases). The ends were cut back, 0 bases at V and 5 bases at J, with 7 bases in the middle. CDR3 size: 13 residues. Germline-derived CDR1 and CDR2 are SGHDT and YYEEEE.

This clone is labeled as medium-sized. V usage is TRBV29-1 and J usage is TRBJ2-1, with D possibly called TRBD1 or TRBD2 (5 bases each). This CDR3 contains 15 residues. V was cut by 1 base and J by 2 bases, with 12 bases left in between. Germline V lookup: CDR1 SQVTM, CDR2 ANQGSEA. Here the CDR3 reads CSVEGGTGTYNEQFF. The CDR3 DNA sequence: TGCAGCGTTGAAGGGGGGACGGGCACCTACAATGAGCAGTTCTTC.

The chain employs TRBV12-5 and TRBJ2-7; D may correspond to TRBD1 or TRBD2 (5 bases each). This CDR3 is 15 amino acids long. The V end was cut by 5 bases, the J end by 2 bases, with 16 bases between. The germline gives CDR1 LGHNT, CDR2 FRNRAP. The DNA for the CDR3 is TGTGCTAGTGGTACCCCTCGGGGCAGACCCTACGAGCAGTACTTC. It specifies CASGTPRGRPYEQYF.

The chain joins TRBV4-3 to TRBJ1-2; D uncertain. Trimming cost V 0 bases and J 6 bases, with 17 bases left between them. The CDR3 runs to 16 residues. CDR1 and CDR2 (germline): LGHNA, YSLEER. Written as DNA, the CDR3 is TGCGCCAGCAGCCAAGATGTCGTTTCTCGGCGGAATGGCTACACCTTC. Protein: CASSQDVVSRRNGYTF.

This clone was picked up a small number of times. The V call is TRBV2, the J call TRBJ2-7; D remains unclear. CDR1 SNHLY and CDR2 FYNNEI come from the germline V gene. This CDR3 region has 13 residues. V was cut by 8 bases and J by 1 base, with 12 bases left in between. Written as DNA, the CDR3 is TGTGCCAGCTCTAGGGCAGCGTCCTACGAGCAGTACGTC. It yields the protein CASSRAASYEQYV.

This clone was found a few times. The chain carries TRBV9 and TRBJ1-3; D is uncertain. Trimming took 3 bases from V and 3 from J, leaving 13 bases between them. The CDR3 spans 15 residues. In germline, CDR1 is SGDLS, CDR2 YYNGEE. This CDR3 is CASSGGAKDGNTIYF. Written as DNA, the CDR3 is TGTGCCAGCAGCGGAGGAGCGAAGGATGGAAACACCATATATTTT.

This clone was detected only a few times. The V gene is TRBV2, the J gene TRBJ1-1; perhaps TRBD1 as D (5 bases). Germline lookup yields CDR1 SNHLY and CDR2 FYNNEI. The CDR3 loop spans 15 amino acids. Trimming removed 8 bases from V and 1 base from J, with 17 bases in between. This CDR3 reads CASHINRGGNTEAFF. The CDR3 nucleotides read TGTGCCAGCCACATTAACCGGGGGGGGAACACTGAAGCTTTCTTT.

This clone occurred a few times. The V and J genes are TRBV27 and TRBJ2-7; D uncertain. The CDR3 loop spans 15 amino acids. Germline V gene sequence: CDR1 MNHEY, CDR2 SMNVEV (reference sequence). Trimming pared 0 bases from V and 0 bases from J, leaving 9 bases between. The CDR3 bases are TGTGCCAGCAGTTTATCAGGGTACCCCTCCTACGAGCAGTACTTC. Amino acid sequence: CASSLSGYPSYEQYF.

This clone appeared a few times. V and J are TRBV7-9 and TRBJ2-1, with 14 bases that match TRBD2. CDR1 is SEHNR, CDR2 FQNEAQ, per germline (reference sequence). CDR3 size: 15 residues. Trimming took 5 bases from V and 6 from J; bases not matched to a gene: 3. The CDR3 bases are TGTGCCAGCAGCGCCGGGACTAGCGGGGGCAATGAGCAGTTCTTC. This sequence encodes CASSAGTSGGNEQFF.

In this sample, this clone turned up many times. The chain links TRBV7-2 to TRBJ1-5; tentatively, D is TRBD1 (6 bases). Germline lookup yields CDR1 SGHTA and CDR2 FQGNSA. The CDR3 sequence is 15 residues long. The V end was cut by 8 bases, the J end by 3 bases, with 17 bases between. CDR3 bases: TGTGCCAGCTCCGTGGACGGACAGCCCAATCAGCCCCAGCATTTT. It translates to CASSVDGQPNQPQHF. Together with reference TRBV7-2 and TRBJ1-5, the CDR3 gives the full variable domain: GAGVSQSPSNKVTEKGKDVELRCDPISGHTALYWYRQSLGQGLEFLIYFQGNSAPDKSGLPSDRFSAERTGGSVSTLTIQRTQQEDSAVYLCASSVDGQPNQPQHFGDGTRLSIL.

The rearrangement joins TRBV25-1 to TRBJ1-6; no firm D call. Germline lookup yields CDR1 MGHDK and CDR2 SYGVNS. The CDR3 runs to 12 residues. Deletions cut 3 bases from V and 7 bases from J, with 4 bases between. The CDR3 nucleotides are TGTGCCAGCAGTGAGGCCAATTCACCCCTCCACTTT. Translation: CASSEANSPLHF.

This clone turned up a few times. The chain is built from TRBV4-2 and TRBJ1-3; D uncertain. Trimming left V 0 bases short and J 1 base short, with 13 bases between. The CDR3 covers 17 residues. Germline V gives CDR1 LGHNA, CDR2 YNFKEQ. The CDR3: CASSQEGDGKSGNTIYF. For the CDR3, the DNA is TGTGCCAGCAGCCAAGAGGGTGACGGAAAATCTGGAAACACCATATATTTT.

This chain connects TRBV27 to TRBJ1-2; D not certain. V lost 5 bases to trimming and J lost 5 bases, with 18 bases between them. This CDR3 region has 15 residues. The germline gives CDR1 MNHEY, CDR2 SMNVEV (reference sequence). The CDR3 coding sequence is TGTGCCAGCAGTCCGCGGACGGATAGCCCATATGGCTACACCTTC. As protein: CASSPRTDSPYGYTF.

This clone has more than one count but fewer than ten. The chain employs TRBV11-3 and TRBJ2-7; TRBD2 is a possible D gene (5 bases). V was clipped by 3 bases and J by 0 bases, with 9 bases between them. Germline values: CDR1 SGHNT, CDR2 YENEEA. The CDR3 consists of 14 residues. Here the CDR3 reads CASSFGAVSYEQYF. DNA for the CDR3: TGTGCCAGCAGCTTCGGAGCGGTCTCCTACGAGCAGTACTTC. Full variable domain (rest looked up from reference TRBV11-3 and TRBJ2-7): EAGVVQSPRYKIIEKKQPVAFWCNPISGHNTLYWYLQNLGQGPELLIRYENEEAVDDSQLPKDRFSAERLKGVDSTLKIQPAELGDSAVYLCASSFGAVSYEQYFGPGTRLTVT.

This clone was counted many times. This chain joins TRBV5-4 and TRBJ2-7; tentatively, D is TRBD1 (6 bases). The V gene's germline CDR1 is SGHNT and CDR2 YYREEE (reference sequence). Deletions cut 4 bases from V and 5 bases from J, with 13 bases between. This CDR3 is built from 13 residues. The CDR3 spells CASSTTQGDEQYF. Here the CDR3 DNA reads TGTGCCAGCAGCACTACACAGGGAGACGAGCAGTACTTC.

This clone showed up many times. The V and J genes are TRBV28 and TRBJ1-5; D is possibly TRBD1 (5 bases). There are 12 residues in the CDR3. Deletions cut 11 bases from V and 3 bases from J, with 11 bases between. The germline CDR1 and CDR2 sequences are MDHEN and SYDVKM. The CDR3 coding sequence is TGTGCCTCCGGGGCTAACAATCAGCCCCAGCATTTT. Protein sequence: CASGANNQPQHF. Full variable domain (missing parts from reference TRBV28 and TRBJ1-5): DVKVTQSSRYLVKRTGEKVFLECVQDMDHENMFWYRQDPGLGLRLIYFSYDVKMKEKGDIPEGYSVSREKKERFSLILESASTNQTSMYLCASGANNQPQHFGDGTRLSIL.

There are a few counts of this clone. The chain links TRBV23-1 to TRBJ1-5; TRBD1 agrees at 7 bases. TRBV23-1 belongs to the ORF category, with a function that is uncertain. The CDR3 has 14 amino acids. V dropped 6 bases and J dropped 9; count of bases not matched to a gene: 11. The CDR3 coding sequence is TGCGCCAGCAGCCAGGGACAGCCCTCGCGGCCCCAGCATTTT. Its translation: CASSQGQPSRPQHF.

This clone has a handful of counts. V usage is TRBV19 and J usage is TRBJ2-1, with TRBD2 as a possible D gene (5 bases). Germline loops: CDR1 LNHDA, CDR2 SQIVND (reference sequence). There are 17 residues in the CDR3. V lost 5 bases and J lost 1, with 18 bases in between. The CDR3 is CASSSVGSGKSYNEQFF. In nucleotides, the CDR3 is TGTGCCAGTAGTTCGGTTGGGAGCGGCAAATCCTACAATGAGCAGTTCTTC.

V is TRBV4-2 and J is TRBJ1-2; D possibly corresponds to TRBD1 (6 bases). The length of the CDR3 is 14 residues. Looked up from germline, CDR1 is LGHNA and CDR2 is YNFKEQ. Trimming removed 9 bases from V and 8 bases from J, with 22 bases in between. The CDR3 sequence is CASQHLARDNGYTF. The CDR3 coding sequence is TGTGCCAGTCAACACCTCGCCCGGGACAACGGCTACACCTTC.

This clone came up a few times. The V call is TRBV5-4, the J call TRBJ2-1; TRBD2 aligns across 12 bases. The CDR3 is made up of 16 amino acids. CDR1 and CDR2 (germline): SGHNT, YYREEE (reference sequence). V was pared by 0 bases and J by 8 bases, with 6 bases of the junction left unmatched. The CDR3: CASSLGGLAGGDEQFF. Written as DNA, the CDR3 is TGTGCCAGCAGCTTGGGGGGACTAGCGGGTGGCGATGAGCAGTTCTTC.

At least ten counts were recorded for this clone. The chain joins TRBV5-4 to TRBJ1-1; TRBD1 matches at 7 bases. CDR3 length: 15 residues. The germline V gene encodes CDR1 SGHNT and CDR2 YYREEE (reference sequence). V lost 0 bases and J lost 6; bases outside the gene matches: 8. The CDR3 sequence is CASSLGAGTAAEAFF. CDR3 nucleotides: TGTGCCAGCAGCTTGGGAGCCGGGACAGCTGCTGAAGCTTTCTTT.

This clone was recorded many times. The CDR3 spells CASSLATLGHEQYV. The CDR3 DNA reads as TGTGCCAGCAGTCTCGCAACCCTAGGCCACGAGCAGTACGTC. V usage is TRBV28 and J usage is TRBJ2-7; D ambiguous. The CDR3 loop spans 14 amino acids. CDR1 is MDHEN, CDR2 SYDVKM, per germline. Trimming stripped 5 bases from V and 5 bases from J, with 16 bases between.

This clone was recorded a few times. The chain carries TRBV2 and TRBJ2-1; D is undetermined. Trimming removed 8 bases at V and 2 bases at J, with 10 bases between. Germline CDR1 SNHLY, CDR2 FYNNEI. CDR3 length: 13 residues. CDR3 amino acids: CASASGTYNEQFF. Written as DNA, the CDR3 is TGTGCCAGCGCCTCGGGCACCTACAATGAGCAGTTCTTC.

Only a few counts were recorded for this clone. This sequence joins TRBV11-2 and TRBJ2-5; no clear D. The CDR3 is made up of 13 amino acids. V lost 5 bases and J lost 2, with 9 bases in between. CDR1 and CDR2 from the germline V gene are SGHAT and FQNNGV. The CDR3 region is CASSLRPQETQYF. The CDR3 region has the DNA TGTGCCAGCAGCCTCCGGCCTCAAGAGACCCAGTACTTC.

This clone was found a few times. Additional DNA sequences in this sample encode the identical CDR3. The V call is TRBV18, the J call TRBJ1-1; 7 bases map to TRBD1. Germline V gene data show CDR1 as KGHSH and CDR2 as LQKENI. V was clipped by 5 bases and J by 2 bases; unmatched bases: 2. The CDR3 totals 13 residues. The CDR3 bases are TGTGCCAGCTCAGGACAGGCTAACACTGAAGCTTTCTTT. This encodes CASSGQANTEAFF.

The chain carries TRBV2 and TRBJ1-2, with TRBD1 identical over 9 bases. CDR1 and CDR2 from the germline V gene are SNHLY and FYNNEI. V lost 6 bases and J lost 7; bases outside the gene matches: 6. The CDR3 spans 13 residues. The CDR3, as DNA: TGTGCCAGCAGACCGGGACAGGGCTCTGGCTACACCTTC. Translated: CASRPGQGSGYTF. The variable domain in full, with the rest retrieved from reference TRBV2 and TRBJ1-2, is EPEVTQTPSHQVTQMGQEVILRCVPISNHLYFYWYRQILGQKVEFLVSFYNNEISEKSEIFDDQFSVERPDGSNFTLKIRSTKLEDSAMYFCASRPGQGSGYTFGSGTRLTVV.

This clone showed up just a few times. A far larger clone lies a single base away; this is likely a read error. The chain employs TRBV28 and TRBJ2-7; 7 bases line up with TRBD1. The CDR3 runs 15 residues. Germline V gene sequence: CDR1 MDHEN, CDR2 SYDVKM. Trimming removed 5 bases from V and 2 bases from J; junction bases left unmatched: 9. CDR3 sequence reads: CASSPGEGAAYEQYV. DNA of the CDR3: TGTGCCAGCAGTCCCGGCGAGGGGGCGGCCTACGAGCAGTACGTC.

Many counts were recorded for this clone. This chain joins TRBV11-3 and TRBJ2-2; D remains unclear. The V end was cut by 3 bases, the J end by 1 base, with 9 bases between. Per the germline V gene, CDR1 is SGHNT and CDR2 is YENEEA. The CDR3 consists of 15 residues. This CDR3 reads CASSFEGLNTGELFF. DNA of the CDR3: TGTGCCAGCAGCTTCGAAGGCCTGAACACCGGGGAGCTGTTTTTT. The variable domain in full, with the rest retrieved from reference TRBV11-3 and TRBJ2-2, is EAGVVQSPRYKIIEKKQPVAFWCNPISGHNTLYWYLQNLGQGPELLIRYENEEAVDDSQLPKDRFSAERLKGVDSTLKIQPAELGDSAVYLCASSFEGLNTGELFFGEGSRLTVL.

This clone is labeled medium-sized. The chain is built from TRBV7-2 and TRBJ2-1; no reliable D call. V was trimmed by 0 bases and J by 10 bases, leaving 7 bases between them. CDR3 length: 12 amino acids. Per germline, CDR1 SGHTA and CDR2 FQGNSA. In DNA, the CDR3 is TGTGCCAGCAGCTTAGCGGTCTCCGAGCAGTTCTTC. Protein product: CASSLAVSEQFF.